These 16 T cell receptor beta chains came from one sample sequenced in a study of blood T cell repertoires in COVID-19. Generated by immunoSEQ multiplex PCR, the TCRdb table keeps only in-frame clones and is missing some. The sample contains 160,000 or so clones, 80% of which appear only once. The sample consisted of peripheral blood. The receptors here all came from a man aged 55 to 70 with acute or convalescent COVID-19.

The chain is built from TRBV28 and TRBJ1-2; D is undetermined. This CDR3 has 13 amino acids. The V gene's germline CDR1 is MDHEN and CDR2 SYDVKM. Trimming took off 2 bases at V and 4 bases at J, with 8 bases between the two ends. CDR3 amino acids: CASSLAGIYGYTF. CDR3 coding DNA: TGTGCCAGCAGTTTAGCAGGAATCTATGGCTACACCTTC.

The chain employs TRBV14 and TRBJ2-1; D possibly corresponds to TRBD1 (6 bases). Between the trimmed V and J ends, which lost 4 bases and 5 bases, there was a span of 18 bases. The CDR3 consists of 16 residues. Germline lookup yields CDR1 SGHDN and CDR2 FVKESK. The CDR3 loop is CASSRYRDNGNNEQFF. DNA for the CDR3: TGTGCCAGCAGCCGTTACCGGGACAACGGAAACAATGAGCAGTTCTTC.

V gene TRBV19 combines with J gene TRBJ2-3; 9 nucleotides agree with TRBD2. Germline CDR1 and CDR2: LNHDA and SQIVND (reference sequence). J lost 5 bases, V lost 5 bases, and 5 bases had no gene match. The CDR3 covers 14 residues. Here the CDR3 DNA reads TGTGCCAGTAGTGAAGCGGGAGGCCGAGATACGCAGTATTTT. Translation: CASSEAGGRDTQYF.

The table lists this clone with a count of one. In DNA form, the CDR3 reads TGTGCCATCAGTGAGTCGACAGGCCACTATGGCTACACCTTC. As protein: CAISESTGHYGYTF. This rearrangement joins TRBV10-3 to TRBJ1-2, with D maybe TRBD1 (6 bases). Germline CDR1 reads ENHRY; CDR2 reads SYGVKD. The germline V and J ends were trimmed by 0 bases and 3 bases, with 8 bases remaining between them. The CDR3 totals 14 residues.

V gene TRBV2 combines with J gene TRBJ1-5, with unresolved D. The CDR3 loop spans 15 amino acids. V was shortened by 4 bases and J by 2 bases, with 12 bases between the two germline ends. Germline assignment: CDR1 SNHLY and CDR2 FYNNEI. The CDR3 spells CASSGRFSGNQPQHF. DNA of the CDR3: TGTGCCAGCAGTGGCAGGTTCTCAGGCAATCAGCCCCAGCATTTT. The entire variable domain, with the rest obtained from reference TRBV2 and TRBJ1-5, is as follows: EPEVTQTPSHQVTQMGQEVILRCVPISNHLYFYWYRQILGQKVEFLVSFYNNEISEKSEIFDDQFSVERPDGSNFTLKIRSTKLEDSAMYFCASSGRFSGNQPQHFGDGTRLSIL.

This chain joins TRBV9 and TRBJ1-3; a weak D match, TRBD1 (6 bases). V shed 0 bases and J shed 0 bases, with 10 bases lying between them. The CDR3 has 16 residues. Germline V lookup: CDR1 SGDLS, CDR2 YYNGEE. The CDR3 region has the DNA TGTGCCAGCAGCGTAGCAGGGGCAGTCTCTGGAAACACCATATATTTT. Translating gives CASSVAGAVSGNTIYF.

The genes are TRBV7-9 and TRBJ2-5; a weak D match, TRBD1 (6 bases). V lost 5 bases, J lost 3 bases, and 13 bases lay in between. The CDR3 has 14 amino acids. Germline values: CDR1 SEHNR, CDR2 FQNEAQ (reference sequence). This chain's CDR3 is CASSPGRTEETQYF. CDR3 coding DNA: TGTGCCAGCAGCCCTGGGCGGACAGAAGAGACCCAGTACTTC.

V is TRBV19 and J is TRBJ2-3, with 8 positions matching TRBD1. CDR1 LNHDA and CDR2 SQIVND come from the germline V gene (reference sequence). With 5 bases clipped from V and 6 bases from J, the junction kept 7 bases outside the gene matches. The CDR3 covers 14 residues. The CDR3 spells CASSPTGAGDTQYF. The CDR3 DNA sequence: TGTGCCAGTAGTCCGACAGGGGCCGGGGATACGCAGTATTTT.

The chain employs TRBV7-9 and TRBJ1-3; 7 bases map to TRBD1. The ends lost 6 bases at V and 0 bases at J; junction bases unmatched: 14. CDR3 length: 18 residues. Germline-derived CDR1 and CDR2 are SEHNR and FQNEAQ (reference sequence). The DNA for the CDR3 is TGTGCCAGCAGTAAATACAGGGGAGACTACCCCTCTGGAAACACCATATATTTT. Translated: CASSKYRGDYPSGNTIYF.

The CDR3 DNA reads TGCGCCAGCAGCCCCGCCGGTACCTACAATGAGCAGTTCTTC. Amino acids: CASSPAGTYNEQFF. This chain links TRBV5-1 with TRBJ2-1; D is uncertain. V lost 4 bases to trimming and J lost 2 bases, with 10 bases between them. The germline V gene has CDR1 SGHRS and CDR2 YFSETQ. The CDR3 runs to 14 residues.

This chain joins TRBV5-5 and TRBJ1-6, with a possible D match to TRBD1 (6 bases). V dropped 6 bases and J dropped 7 bases, with 23 bases sitting between them. The germline gives CDR1 SGHKS, CDR2 YYEKEE (reference sequence). CDR3 length equals 17 residues. CDR3 in DNA: TGTGCCAGCAACGTCGCCCCACAATGGGACAAAAATTCACCCCTCCACTTT. Translation gives CASNVAPQWDKNSPLHF.

V and J are TRBV6-6 and TRBJ2-1; the match to TRBD2 covers 7 bases. This CDR3 has 15 amino acids. Germline trimming cut 6 bases from V and 0 bases from J; bases unmatched to any gene: 5. Germline CDR1 reads MNHNY; CDR2 reads SVGAGI (reference sequence). CDR3 in amino acids: CASRPLASSYNEQFF. Written as DNA, the CDR3 is TGTGCCAGCAGACCACTAGCGAGCTCCTACAATGAGCAGTTCTTC.

CDR3 in amino acids: CASSQAVSYTDTQYF. The DNA of the CDR3 is TGTGCCAGCAGCCAAGCTGTTTCTTACACAGATACGCAGTATTTT. The chain recombines TRBV4-2 with TRBJ2-3; no reliable D call. The germline V and J ends were trimmed by 1 base and 2 bases, with 10 bases remaining between them. The germline V gene encodes CDR1 LGHNA and CDR2 YNFKEQ. The length of the CDR3 is 15 residues.

This chain uses TRBV12-5 with TRBJ1-5, with D hard to call. The V gene lost 3 bases and the J gene lost 4 bases, with 10 bases spanning the gap. From germline, CDR1 is LGHNT and CDR2 FRNRAP. The CDR3 has 14 amino acids. CDR3 in DNA: TGTGCTAGTGGTTTATACGAGGGAAATCAGCCCCAGCATTTT. Translating it yields CASGLYEGNQPQHF.

A few counts support this clone. The chain joins TRBV7-2 to TRBJ1-1; unclear D gene. This CDR3 contains 15 residues. V shed 2 bases and J shed 6 bases, with 16 bases lying between them. From germline, CDR1 is SGHTA and CDR2 FQGNSA. CDR3 DNA: TGTGCCAGCAGCTTAAGCCCCAACTTCAACGCTGAAGCTTTCTTT. Amino acids: CASSLSPNFNAEAFF.

CDR3 nucleotide sequence: TGTGCCAGCAGCTCCGGGACTAGCGGGAGCGCCGGCACAGATACGCAGTATTTT. Translated: CASSSGTSGSAGTDTQYF. The V gene is TRBV9, the J gene TRBJ2-3, with 14 bases that match TRBD2. The CDR3 spans 18 residues. CDR1 is SGDLS and CDR2 is YYNGEE in the germline V gene. With 4 bases clipped from V and 1 base from J, the junction kept 8 bases outside the gene matches.